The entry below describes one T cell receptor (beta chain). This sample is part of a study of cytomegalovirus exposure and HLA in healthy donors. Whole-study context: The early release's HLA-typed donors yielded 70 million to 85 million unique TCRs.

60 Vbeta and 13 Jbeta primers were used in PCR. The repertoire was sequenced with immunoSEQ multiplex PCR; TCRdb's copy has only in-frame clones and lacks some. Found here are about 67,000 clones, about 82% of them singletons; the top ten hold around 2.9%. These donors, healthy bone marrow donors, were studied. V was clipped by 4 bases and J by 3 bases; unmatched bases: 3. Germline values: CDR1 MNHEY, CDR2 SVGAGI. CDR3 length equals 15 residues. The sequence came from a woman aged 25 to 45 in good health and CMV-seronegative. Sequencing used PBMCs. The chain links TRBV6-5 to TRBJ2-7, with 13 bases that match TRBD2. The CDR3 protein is CASSSRLAGGYEQYF. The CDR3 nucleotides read TGTGCCAGCAGTTCCCGACTAGCGGGGGGCTACGAGCAGTACTTC.